The 8 T cell receptor beta chains listed next were all sequenced from one sample in a study of liver allograft versus peripheral blood T cells. Study-wide background: In transplanted livers, T cell receptor repertoires were compared with those found in the recipients' peripheral blood.

TCRdb reprocessed the reads via MiXCR and lists one record per CDR3 protein. Of some 3,700 distinct CDR3 sequences detected, roughly 16% appear once; the ten largest clones hold around a fifth. All receptors come from a human patient who had a liver transplant. A share of the T cells may be of graft donor origin.

By sample fraction, this clonotype is medium-sized. The chain uses TRBV12-3 or TRBV12-4 and TRBJ1-5; D gene unclear. This CDR3 contains 17 residues. V was clipped by 7 bases and J by 0 bases, with 19 bases between them. CDR3 protein: CASTPGSRRYSNQPQHF. CDR3 nucleotides: TGTGCCAGCACCCCCGGGAGTCGGCGATATAGCAATCAGCCCCAGCATTTT.

The sample holds a few counts of this clonotype. This chain links TRBV12-3 or TRBV12-4 with TRBJ1-5; D gene unclear. Trimming pared 4 bases from V and 4 bases from J, leaving 8 bases between. The CDR3 sequence is 13 residues long. The CDR3: CASSSSTNQPQHF. The CDR3 DNA reads as TGTGCCAGCAGTTCCTCCACGAATCAGCCCCAGCATTTT.

In this sample, this clonotype turned up a few times. This rearrangement joins TRBV12-3 or TRBV12-4 to TRBJ2-7; tentatively, D is TRBD2 (7 bases). The V and J ends lost 5 bases and 3 bases respectively, with 17 bases between them. The CDR3 has 15 residues. The CDR3 coding sequence is TGTGCCAGCAGTACCCATGGGGGGGCAGGCTACGAGCAGTACTTC. Its translation is CASSTHGGAGYEQYF.

This clonotype was recorded at least ten times. The chain uses TRBV6-1 and TRBJ2-3, with 8 bases fitting TRBD1. The J segment lost 3 bases and the V segment lost 8 bases, leaving 7 bases of the junction unmatched. Germline CDR1 and CDR2: MNHNS and SASEGT. CDR3 length: 14 residues. In DNA, the CDR3 is TGTGCCAGCCGCGGGTACAGGGGGACAGATACGCAGTATTTT. Translating gives CASRGYRGTDTQYF.

This clonotype is classed as medium-sized. This chain connects TRBV12-3 or TRBV12-4 to TRBJ2-1, with 12 bases matching TRBD2. J gave up 0 bases and V 6 bases, and 6 bases lay outside the gene matches. The CDR3 loop spans 17 amino acids. In DNA form, the CDR3 reads TGTGCCAGCAGCTCCCGACTAGCGGGGGTCTCCTACAATGAGCAGTTCTTC. Translating gives CASSSRLAGVSYNEQFF.

This clonotype is categorized as medium-sized. The chain carries TRBV5-5 and TRBJ2-7; the D gene is possibly TRBD1 (6 bases). This CDR3 region has 13 residues. The germline V gene encodes CDR1 SGHKS and CDR2 YYEKEE (reference sequence). Trimming took off 7 bases at V and 3 bases at J, with 14 bases between the two ends. CDR3: CASGRDTYYEQYF. CDR3 bases: TGTGCCAGCGGCCGGGACACCTACTACGAGCAGTACTTC.

By sample fraction, this clonotype is medium-sized. The chain recombines TRBV6-5 with TRBJ1-1, with a possible D match to TRBD1 (5 bases). V lost 2 bases, J lost 4 bases, and 8 bases lay in between. Per the germline V gene, CDR1 is MNHEY and CDR2 is SVGAGI. The CDR3 extends over 13 amino acids. CDR3 protein: CASSYDGGTEAFF. The CDR3 DNA follows: TGTGCCAGCAGTTACGACGGGGGCACTGAAGCTTTCTTT.

This clonotype showed up just a few times. The V gene is TRBV7-2, the J gene TRBJ2-1, with 8 nucleotides matching TRBD2. With 5 bases clipped from V and 6 bases from J, the junction kept 9 bases outside the gene matches. From germline, CDR1 is SGHTA and CDR2 FQGNSA. The CDR3 loop spans 15 amino acids. CDR3 in amino acids: CASSPGTSVANEQFF. CDR3 DNA: TGTGCCAGCAGCCCGGGGACTAGTGTGGCCAATGAGCAGTTCTTC.